Below, one T cell receptor beta chain is given with its context. J lost 5 bases, V lost 0 bases, and 7 bases had no gene match. Germline CDR1 is WSHSY and CDR2 is SAAADI. There are 16 residues in the CDR3. This record comes from a study of blood T cell repertoires in COVID-19. Study-wide context: There were acute and convalescent COVID-19 samples, and they came from the United States, Italy and Spain. From T cells, B-cell-depleted T cells, or PBMCs came the material, which was cDNA or gDNA.

In the original analysis: The authors estimated nucleated cell counts from reference gene primer amplification. Sequenced by immunoSEQ multiplex PCR; TCRdb stores in-frame clones only, minus some. V and J calls and clone size are given by that table; D and trimming were obtained from the DNA. This sample has roughly 250,000 clones; 88% occur once, and the top ten carry over 4%. This clonotype was sampled from a man between 60 and 75 years old who had recovered from COVID-19. This chain connects TRBV10-2 to TRBJ2-3; 8 bases line up with TRBD2. Material: peripheral blood. Here the CDR3 DNA reads TGCGCCAGCAGTGAGTCCACTAGCGGATCACAAGATACGCAGTATTTT. It codes for CASSESTSGSQDTQYF.